This entry concerns a single TCR beta chain. Its target is not known. Its ends do not fully match the called genes, so a read error is possible. Among the donors, all were healthy bone marrow donors. This record belongs to a study of cytomegalovirus exposure and HLA in healthy donors. About the research overall: Roughly 86 million unique TCRs from HLA-typed donors made up an early data release. Study-wide findings and caveats: Cytomegalovirus association was listed for 164 TCR beta chains. The study dropped some indistinguishable V segments, TRBV6-2 and TRBV6-3 among them.

Germline lookup yields CDR1 SEHNR and CDR2 FQNEAQ (reference sequence). The CDR3 covers 13 residues. Primers for the PCR totalled 60 Vbeta and 13 Jbeta. Assay: immunoSEQ multiplex PCR; the TCRdb copy retains only in-frame clones and omits some. This table holds approximately 160,000 clones, around 80% found once. Sequencing was carried out using PBMCs. The sequence derives from a male donor in good health and CMV-seronegative. The chain combines TRBV7-9 with TRBJ1-1, with unresolved D. The CDR3 region has the DNA TGTTCCAGCAGCTTTTCGGGGAACACTGAAGCTTTCTTT. Translating gives CSSSFSGNTEAFF.